This entry lists 22 T cell receptor beta chains sequenced from one sample in a study of blood T cell dynamics during melanoma immunotherapy. TCRdb keeps only in-frame clones here, not all; method: immunoSEQ multiplex PCR. The sample yields 25,000 to 35,000 clones, roughly 84% seen once. Described time point: week 3, after first cycle of checkpoint inhibitor. The material sequenced was blood, taken from a patient treated with checkpoint blockade. These receptors all stem from a human donor with melanoma.

V gene TRBV6-5 combines with J gene TRBJ2-1; 9 bases align to TRBD2. CDR1 is MNHEY and CDR2 is SVGAGI in the germline V gene. V trimming: 5 bases; J trimming: 5 bases; junction bases outside the gene matches: 7. The CDR3 is 15 amino acids. Here the CDR3 reads CASSDWTSADNEQFF. The CDR3 DNA reads as TGTGCCAGCAGTGACTGGACTAGCGCCGACAATGAGCAGTTCTTC.

This chain uses TRBV18 with TRBJ2-7; D not resolved. CDR1 and CDR2 (germline): KGHSH, LQKENI. CDR3 length: 12 residues. V was cut by 3 bases and J by 3 bases, with 6 bases left in between. CDR3 region: CASSPTVYEQYF. The CDR3 bases are TGTGCCAGCTCACCTACAGTCTACGAGCAGTACTTC.

The chain has TRBV27 and TRBJ2-5; maybe TRBD2 (6 bases). Germline CDR1 MNHEY, CDR2 SMNVEV (reference sequence). CDR3 length: 15 residues. Trimming left V 5 bases short and J 2 bases short, with 15 bases between. The CDR3: CASSLSRGRQETQYF. The CDR3 DNA reads TGTGCCAGCAGTCTTTCGCGGGGTCGGCAAGAGACCCAGTACTTC.

The rearrangement joins TRBV19 to TRBJ2-6; 10 positions match TRBD1. The germline CDR1 and CDR2 sequences are LNHDA and SQIVND (reference sequence). The CDR3 covers 19 residues. The J segment lost 3 bases and the V segment lost 3 bases, leaving 11 bases of the junction unmatched. In DNA, the CDR3 is TGTGCCAGTAGTATTAGCCGAACGACAGGGGGCAGTGGGGCCAACGTCCTGACTTTC. Translation: CASSISRTTGGSGANVLTF. The full variable domain, rest sourced from reference TRBV19 and TRBJ2-6, is DGGITQSPKYLFRKEGQNVTLSCEQNLNHDAMYWYRQDPGQGLRLIYYSQIVNDFQKGDIAEGYSVSREKKESFPLTVTSAQKNPTAFYLCASSISRTTGGSGANVLTFGAGSRLTVL.

This chain joins TRBV4-3 and TRBJ1-1; D is unclear. The CDR3 contains 14 residues. V gave up 1 base and J gave up 5 bases, with 11 bases separating them. The germline gives CDR1 LGHNA, CDR2 YSLEER. CDR3 residues: CASSQGVGRTEAFF. CDR3 bases: TGCGCCAGCAGCCAAGGTGTAGGGAGAACTGAAGCTTTCTTT.

The CDR3, as DNA: TGTGCCAGCAGTAAAGAGACAGGGGGCCACCGGGATGGCTACACCTTC. Translating it yields CASSKETGGHRDGYTF. The chain joins TRBV6-4 to TRBJ1-2, with 10 bases fitting TRBD1. The CDR3 loop spans 16 amino acids. After removal of 5 bases from V and 6 bases from J, the junction contained 12 bases not matched to a gene. Germline V gene sequence: CDR1 MRHNA, CDR2 SNTAGT.

V and J are TRBV27 and TRBJ2-2, with 8 bases that match TRBD2. The germline V gene encodes CDR1 MNHEY and CDR2 SMNVEV (reference sequence). The CDR3 is 17 residues long. V trimming: 6 bases; J trimming: 3 bases; junction bases outside the gene matches: 12. Here the CDR3 DNA reads TGTGCCAGCAGATTTAGAGCTAGCGGGTATTACACCGGGGAGCTGTTTTTT. Protein: CASRFRASGYYTGELFF.

The rearrangement joins TRBV6-1 to TRBJ2-7; 8 nucleotides line up with TRBD1. V lost 6 bases and J lost 6; bases outside the gene matches: 7. This CDR3 is built from 13 residues. Germline CDR1 reads MNHNS; CDR2 reads SASEGT. The CDR3 sequence: CASRNTGTGEQYF. CDR3 in DNA: TGTGCCAGCAGGAATACAGGGACAGGCGAGCAGTACTTC.

The chain is built from TRBV30 and TRBJ1-6; D is unclear. The germline V gene encodes CDR1 GTSNPN and CDR2 SVGIG (reference sequence). The CDR3 is 12 residues long. Trimming cost V 6 bases and J 4 bases, with 7 bases left between them. CDR3 sequence reads: CACGEYNSPLHF. CDR3 DNA: TGTGCCTGCGGGGAGTATAATTCACCCCTCCACTTT.

The chain is built from TRBV19 and TRBJ1-5; TRBD1 agrees at 11 bases. Trimming cost V 7 bases and J 5 bases; bases outside gene matches: 4. This CDR3 spans 14 amino acids. Germline V gene sequence: CDR1 LNHDA, CDR2 SQIVND (reference sequence). CDR3 in DNA: TGTGCCAGTAAACCGGGACAGGGGGATCAGCCCCAGCATTTT. Amino acids: CASKPGQGDQPQHF.

This chain uses TRBV15 with TRBJ1-2; D call uncertain. Germline CDR1 LNHNV, CDR2 YYDKDF (reference sequence). With 0 bases removed from V and 3 bases from J, the gap between germline ends came to 2 bases. The CDR3 has 12 amino acids. CDR3: CATSRDDYGYTF. CDR3 DNA sequence: TGTGCCACCAGCAGAGATGACTATGGCTACACCTTC.

This chain joins TRBV19 and TRBJ1-5; D unclear. The V gene lost 7 bases and the J gene lost 1 base, with 17 bases spanning the gap. Germline loops: CDR1 LNHDA, CDR2 SQIVND (reference sequence). CDR3 size: 16 residues. The CDR3 here is CASTGRERFSNQPQHF. In DNA, the CDR3 is TGTGCCAGTACCGGTCGGGAGAGATTCAGCAATCAGCCCCAGCATTTT.

This chain's CDR3 is CASSEKGDSGELFF. DNA for the CDR3: TGTGCCAGCAGTGAAAAGGGTGACAGCGGGGAGCTGTTTTTT. The chain links TRBV6-1 to TRBJ2-2, with D possibly being TRBD1 (5 bases). Germline lookup yields CDR1 MNHNS and CDR2 SASEGT. This CDR3 is built from 14 residues. V lost 2 bases and J 7 bases, leaving 11 bases between the germline ends.

This chain connects TRBV14 to TRBJ1-2, with 8 bases aligning to TRBD1. The CDR3 sequence is 17 residues long. The V gene's germline CDR1 is SGHDN and CDR2 FVKESK. V lost 0 bases and J lost 4; bases outside the gene matches: 10. The chain's CDR3 is CASSQDHIGGTGYGYTF. CDR3 sequence (DNA): TGTGCCAGCAGCCAAGATCACATTGGGGGGACAGGCTATGGCTACACCTTC.

This clone was counted only a few times. The J gene is TRBJ1-2, the V gene TRBV2; D remains unclear. Trimming pared 8 bases from V and 4 bases from J, leaving 11 bases between. Per the germline V gene, CDR1 is SNHLY and CDR2 is FYNNEI. The length of the CDR3 is 12 residues. The CDR3 region is CASWGGGYGYTF. In nucleotides, the CDR3 is TGTGCCAGCTGGGGAGGCGGCTATGGCTACACCTTC.

V is TRBV15 and J is TRBJ2-3, with D perhaps matching TRBD1 or TRBD2 (5 bases each). V lost 0 bases to trimming and J lost 4 bases, with 17 bases between them. CDR3 length: 17 amino acids. CDR1 and CDR2 from the germline V gene are LNHNV and YYDKDF (reference sequence). The chain's CDR3 is CATSRDRDGWQADTQYF. Here the CDR3 DNA reads TGTGCCACCAGCAGAGATCGGGACGGGTGGCAGGCAGATACGCAGTATTTT.

The rearrangement joins TRBV27 to TRBJ2-1; 7 nucleotides line up with TRBD2. The CDR3 has 15 amino acids. V lost 2 bases, J lost 7 bases, and 8 bases stayed unmatched. Per germline, CDR1 MNHEY and CDR2 SMNVEV (reference sequence). CDR3: CASSLRAGFLNEQFF. DNA of the CDR3: TGTGCCAGCAGTTTACGAGCGGGATTTCTGAATGAGCAGTTCTTC.

This clone has just a few counts. This chain links TRBV10-3 with TRBJ2-7, with D hard to call. This CDR3 is built from 10 residues. CDR1 is ENHRY and CDR2 is SYGVKD in the germline V gene. V gave up 10 bases and J gave up 3 bases, with 7 bases separating them. Here the CDR3 reads CATSDYEQYF. The CDR3 DNA sequence: TGTGCCACCTCGGACTACGAGCAGTACTTC.

The chain couples TRBV5-4 to TRBJ1-2, with unresolved D. CDR3 size: 15 residues. Trimming removed 0 bases at V and 0 bases at J, with 9 bases between. CDR1 SGHNT and CDR2 YYREEE come from the germline V gene (reference sequence). In DNA, the CDR3 is TGTGCCAGCAGCTTGGGCGATATAACTAACTATGGCTACACCTTC. This sequence encodes CASSLGDITNYGYTF.

The V gene is TRBV28, the J gene TRBJ1-2; D ambiguous. CDR1 is MDHEN, CDR2 SYDVKM, per germline. V was trimmed by 4 bases and J by 4 bases, leaving 13 bases between them. This CDR3 spans 14 amino acids. Written as DNA, the CDR3 is TGTGCCAGCAGTTCGGCGTATAGATCCTATGGCTACACCTTC. Protein sequence: CASSSAYRSYGYTF.

This sequence joins TRBV5-6 and TRBJ1-4, with TRBD1 matching 10 bases. Germline V gives CDR1 SGHDT, CDR2 YYEEEE. This CDR3 contains 15 residues. Unmatched junction bases numbered 6, after V lost 4 bases and J lost 6 bases. The CDR3 DNA reads TGTGCCAGCAGCCCCACCGGGACAGGGGATGAAAAACTGTTTTTT. Its protein is CASSPTGTGDEKLFF.

The genes are TRBV29-1 and TRBJ1-5; 7 nucleotides agree with TRBD1. Germline values: CDR1 SQVTM, CDR2 ANQGSEA. This CDR3 contains 16 residues. V shed 5 bases and J 0 bases; nucleotides not matched to a gene: 10. The CDR3 region is CSVSLGTAYSNQPQHF. As DNA, the CDR3 is TGCAGCGTTTCCCTTGGGACAGCTTATAGCAATCAGCCCCAGCATTTT.